This entry features one T cell receptor (beta chain) sequence. Assay used: immunoSEQ multiplex PCR; TCRdb lists only in-frame clones, some missing. The sample lists 30,000 to 40,000 clones, nearly 95% occurring once. This CDR3 comprises 16 residues. Germline-derived CDR1 and CDR2 are MNHNY and SVGAGI (reference sequence). The V gene lost 4 bases and the J gene lost 7 bases, with 17 bases spanning the gap. The sample comes from a study of blood T cell repertoires in COVID-19. The rearrangement links TRBV6-6 to TRBJ1-6, with D hard to call. Material: peripheral blood. The receptor was derived from a human donor in a cohort sampled during active COVID-19. CDR3 protein: CASSSEPRTGNSPLHF. The DNA for the CDR3 is TGTGCCAGCAGTTCCGAACCCCGGACTGGGAATTCACCCCTCCACTTT.